This is a list of T cell receptor beta chains from one sample in a study of Graves' ophthalmopathy and Graves' hyperthyroidism. Using its own MiXCR run on the multiplex PCR reads, TCRdb lists one record per CDR3 protein. The profile shows about 220,000 distinct CDR3 sequences, 20% to 25% of them singletons. The sequencing input was peripheral blood. These receptors were collected from a woman in her forties or fifties with Graves' ophthalmopathy. Each CDR3 is given with its conserved first and last residue. A D gene is named only where the DNA matches it firmly. Part of the rows lack a size; the others show once, few, many or a class for expanded clones.

NA	TRBJ2-7	TRBD2	TRBV15	CATSRRGLAGEGSYEQYF	TGTGCCACCAGCAGGCGAGGTCTAGCGGGAGAAGGGTCCTACGAGCAGTACTTC
many	TRBJ2-2	TRBD2	TRBV11-2	CASSSDGGVSGLFF	TGTGCCAGCAGCTCGGATGGGGGGGTGTCAGGGCTGTTTTTT
few	TRBJ2-2	NA	TRBV12-3/TRBV12-4	CASSSSSARRAGELFF	TGTGCCAGCAGTTCTTCTAGCGCCCGGAGGGCCGGGGAGCTGTTTTTT
few	TRBJ1-2	NA	TRBV28	CASSRASNYGYTF	TGTGCCAGCAGTAGAGCTTCTAACTATGGCTACACCTTC
many	TRBJ1-1	NA	TRBV24-1	CATSQRGVAEAFF	TGTGCCACCAGTCAGCGGGGCGTGGCTGAAGCTTTCTTT
many	TRBJ2-7	NA	TRBV30	CAWSDFYEQYF	TGTGCCTGGAGCGATTTCTACGAGCAGTACTTC
many	TRBJ1-2	NA	TRBV30	CAWSGGSYGYTF	TGTGCCTGGAGTGGAGGGTCCTATGGCTACACCTTC
many	TRBJ2-7	TRBD2	TRBV20-1	CSARDGRGGGPYEQYF	TGCAGTGCTAGAGATGGTAGGGGCGGGGGGCCCTACGAGCAGTACTTC
many	TRBJ2-2	TRBD1	TRBV2	CASSLDRAGGELFF	TGTGCCAGCAGTTTGGACAGGGCCGGCGGGGAGCTGTTTTTT
many	TRBJ2-4	TRBD1	TRBV11-2	CASSFSGTGGQNIQYF	TGTGCCAGCAGCTTTTCCGGGACAGGGGGCCAAAACATTCAGTACTTC
many	TRBJ2-5	TRBD1	TRBV11-2	CASSLERTGGETQYF	TGTGCCAGCAGCTTAGAAAGGACAGGGGGAGAGACCCAGTACTTC
NA	TRBJ2-5	NA	TRBV18	CASSDGNQYF	TGTGCCAGCTCAGATGGTAACCAGTACTTC
NA	TRBJ1-2	NA	TRBV28	CASLGQNYGYTF	TGTGCCAGCCTCGGACAGAACTATGGCTACACCTTC
many	TRBJ2-7	NA	TRBV12-3/TRBV12-4	CASSLLAKEGEQYF	TGTGCCAGCAGTCTCCTGGCCAAGGAGGGCGAGCAGTACTTC
many	TRBJ1-1	NA	TRBV6-5	CASSYTPVSGAKAAFF	TGTGCCAGCAGTTACACACCCGTTAGTGGGGCTAAGGCGGCTTTCTTT
many	TRBJ2-5	NA	TRBV19	CASSIDPFFGSFQETQYF	TGTGCCAGTAGTATAGATCCGTTTTTCGGGAGTTTCCAAGAGACCCAGTACTTC
many	TRBJ2-2	NA	TRBV12-3/TRBV12-4	CASSPGRLARFSGELFF	TGTGCCAGCAGCCCGGGTCGATTAGCGAGGTTTTCCGGGGAGCTGTTTTTT
NA	TRBJ2-7	NA	TRBV24-1	CASSSQFPDEQYF	TGTGCCAGTAGTAGCCAGTTTCCGGACGAGCAGTACTTC
NA	TRBJ1-1	TRBD1	TRBV7-8	CASSVRQGYPNTEAFF	TGTGCCAGCAGCGTCCGACAGGGATACCCGAACACTGAAGCTTTCTTT
many	TRBJ2-6	NA	TRBV11-2	CASSLGSGPGANVLTF	TGTGCCAGCAGCCTAGGATCGGGGCCTGGGGCCAACGTCCTGACTTTC
NA	TRBJ1-2	NA	TRBV5-1	CASSLRPPGGYTF	TGCGCCAGCAGCTTGCGCCCGCCTGGCGGCTACACCTTC
NA	TRBJ2-1	TRBD2	TRBV19	CASSIATSVSYNEQFF	TGTGCCAGTAGTATAGCAACTAGCGTATCCTACAATGAGCAGTTCTTC
many	TRBJ1-3	NA	TRBV19	CASSMGAALSGNTIYF	TGTGCCAGTAGTATGGGGGCAGCGCTCTCTGGAAACACCATATATTTT
few	TRBJ2-5	NA	TRBV5-1	CVSSTGGTDQETQYF	TGCGTCAGCAGCACCGGAGGGACAGACCAAGAGACCCAGTACTTC
NA	TRBJ2-2	NA	TRBV6-1	CATQGFYTGELFF	TGTGCCACCCAGGGGTTTTACACCGGGGAGCTGTTTTTT
few	TRBJ1-1	NA	TRBV29-1	CSVGGGSGGTEAFF	TGCAGCGTAGGGGGTGGATCCGGGGGCACTGAAGCTTTCTTT
many	TRBJ2-5	NA	TRBV7-8	CASSLVSETQYF	TGTGCCAGCAGCTTAGTTTCGGAGACCCAGTACTTC
few	TRBJ2-7	TRBD2	TRBV2	CASSAGLADEQYF	TGTGCCAGCAGTGCGGGACTAGCAGACGAGCAGTACTTC